A selection of T cell receptor beta chains follows, all from one sample in a study of regulatory T cells in long-lasting Graves disease. TCRdb itself ran the multiplex PCR reads through MiXCR, one entry per CDR3 protein. The table includes 300,000 to 400,000 distinct CDR3 sequences, around 20% detected once. Here the sequenced sample was peripheral blood mononuclear cells (PBMCs), taken when the disease was refractory, from a patient treated with antithyroid drugs. The receptors derive from a female donor with Graves disease. CDR3s include the opening cysteine and the closing phenylalanine or tryptophan. The order of the fields is clone size, J gene, V gene, D gene, CDR3 DNA, CDR3 protein. D genes are given only for firm matches. The size field is filled for only some rows; it gives once, few, many or a size class.

many	TRBJ1-4	TRBV11-3	TRBD1	TGTGCCAGCAGCTCAGACAGGGGTTCGGAAAAACTGTTTTTT	CASSSDRGSEKLFF
many	TRBJ2-7	TRBV13	.	TGTGCCAGCAGCTCACAACTAGGGGTAGGCGAGCAGTACTTC	CASSSQLGVGEQYF
few	TRBJ1-6	TRBV7-2	TRBD1	TGTGCCAGCAGCTTACGGGACAGGGGATCCTCACCCCTCCACTTT	CASSLRDRGSSPLHF
.	TRBJ1-6	TRBV19	TRBD1	TGTGCCAGTAGTATCCAGGGGGAATTTTCACCCCTCCACTTT	CASSIQGEFSPLHF
few	TRBJ1-2	TRBV18	.	TGTGCCAGCTCACCGGCCTGGCAGAACTATGGCTACACCTTC	CASSPAWQNYGYTF
many	TRBJ2-7	TRBV6-1	.	TGTGCCAGCAGACTCGACAGCTACGAGCAGTACTTC	CASRLDSYEQYF
.	TRBJ1-2	TRBV20-1	.	TGCAGTGCTAGAAGAGATAAAGAGGCCTTTCTCTACACCTTC	CSARRDKEAFLYTF
few	TRBJ2-3	TRBV3-1	.	TGTGCCAGCAGCCAAGTAACTAGATGGTATTTT	CASSQVTRWYF
once	TRBJ1-2	TRBV27	.	TGTGCCAGCAGTTTATCGGCAGGTCCTGGGGGCTACACCTTC	CASSLSAGPGGYTF
.	TRBJ2-2	TRBV2	TRBD2	TGTGCCAGCAGCTTGGGACTAGCGGGAGGATTCACCGGGGAGCTGTTTTTT	CASSLGLAGGFTGELFF
.	TRBJ2-7	TRBV15	TRBD1	TGTGCCATCAGCAGGAGGGACAGGGGGCAATACGAGCAGTACTTC	CAISRRDRGQYEQYF
.	TRBJ2-3	TRBV5-6	TRBD2	TGTGCCAGTACAATTCATTGGTCTAGCGGGAGGGCTACAGATACGCAGTATTTT	CASTIHWSSGRATDTQYF
many	TRBJ1-5	TRBV28	TRBD1	TGTGCCAGCAGTTCGGGACAGGGTAACAATCAGCCCCAGCATTTT	CASSSGQGNNQPQHF
many	TRBJ2-7	TRBV18	.	TGTGCCAGCTCACCAAGGAGTGGCGAGCAGTACTTC	CASSPRSGEQYF
many	TRBJ1-2	TRBV28	TRBD1	TGTGCCAGCAGGACAGGGGGCTGGGAAGGCTACACCTTC	CASRTGGWEGYTF
few	TRBJ1-5	TRBV4-1	.	TGCGCCAGCAGCCAAGGGCAGGGGTTTCAGCCCCAGCATTTT	CASSQGQGFQPQHF
few	TRBJ1-4	TRBV4-1	.	TGCGCCAGCAGCGTCGGGGTAGTTGAAAAACTGTTTTTT	CASSVGVVEKLFF
many	TRBJ2-7	TRBV28	.	TGTGCCAGCCAGGATTACGAGCAGTACTTC	CASQDYEQYF
few	TRBJ2-7	TRBV28	.	TGTGCCAGCAGTTTAAGGAACTACGAGCAGTACTTC	CASSLRNYEQYF
few	TRBJ2-1	TRBV7-3	.	TGTGCCAGCAGCCCTTCAGGCGGCAGGGTAGGCTACAATGAGCAGTTCTTC	CASSPSGGRVGYNEQFF
.	TRBJ2-2	TRBV6-5	.	TGTGCCAGCAGTTACCCACTTTCGCGCTCGGTCAGCACCGGGGAGCTGTTTTTT	CASSYPLSRSVSTGELFF
many	TRBJ2-4	TRBV11-2	.	TGTGCCAGCAGCCGCCGGGTGGAGTCCGCCAAAAACATTCAGTACTTC	CASSRRVESAKNIQYF
many	TRBJ2-7	TRBV12-3/TRBV12-4	.	TGTGCCAGCAGCCCCGGCCGGGGCCCCTACGAGCAGTACTTC	CASSPGRGPYEQYF
many	TRBJ1-4	TRBV29-1	.	TGCAGCCCCGCCCCGGGACATGAAGGGTCTAATGAAAAACTGTTTTTT	CSPAPGHEGSNEKLFF
.	TRBJ2-7	TRBV20-1	.	TGCAGTGCTAGAGATCCCGAAAGGGCTACCTACGAGCAGTACTTC	CSARDPERATYEQYF
many	TRBJ1-6	TRBV12-3/TRBV12-4	TRBD1	TGTGCCAGCAGGAGGACAGGTAGTTGGTCCTATAATTCACCCCTCCACTTT	CASRRTGSWSYNSPLHF
many	TRBJ2-5	TRBV7-8	TRBD2	TGTGCCAGCAGCTTAGGGGATCCGGGGGGGCCCCAAGAGACCCAGTACTTC	CASSLGDPGGPQETQYF
.	TRBJ2-7	TRBV10-3	TRBD1	TGTGCCAACTCGGGACAGGGTTCCTACGAGCAGTACTTC	CANSGQGSYEQYF
many	TRBJ2-5	TRBV28	TRBD2	TGTGCCAGCAGACCCGATAGCGGGATTAAAGAGACCCAGTACTTC	CASRPDSGIKETQYF
.	TRBJ1-1	TRBV7-2	.	TGTGCCAGCAACTCTCGACGGGGGGGTTTGAACACTGAAGCTTTCTTT	CASNSRRGGLNTEAFF
few	TRBJ2-7	TRBV13	.	TGTGCCAGCAGCTTAGGATGGGGGTCCTACGAGCAGTACTTC	CASSLGWGSYEQYF
many	TRBJ1-2	TRBV15	.	TGTGCCACCAGCAGAGGAACTACAGGGATAAGAGGCTACACCTTC	CATSRGTTGIRGYTF
few	TRBJ2-6	TRBV2	.	TGTGCCAGCAGTGACAGTCAGGGGTCATCTGGGGCCAACGTCCTGACTTTC	CASSDSQGSSGANVLTF
.	TRBJ1-1	TRBV29-1	.	TGCAGCGTTGAAGGGGCACGTACTGAAGCTTTCTTT	CSVEGARTEAFF
many	TRBJ2-7	TRBV7-9	.	TGTGCCAGCAGCCCGGGGGACTACGAGCAGTACTTC	CASSPGDYEQYF
few	TRBJ1-2	TRBV19	.	TGTGCCAGTGCCTCCGGGAGCCGTCTTAACTATGGCTACACCTTC	CASASGSRLNYGYTF
many	TRBJ1-2	TRBV6-2/TRBV6-3	TRBD1	TGTGCCAGCAGTTACTCTGGGACAGGGGCCTATGGCTACACCTTC	CASSYSGTGAYGYTF
.	TRBJ2-7	TRBV4-2	.	TGTGCCAGCAGCCAAGAACAGTTTCTCACTTACGAGCAGTACTTC	CASSQEQFLTYEQYF
many	TRBJ2-2	TRBV3-1	.	TGTGCCAGCAGCCCACAGGGACTGGTGAACACCGGGGAGCTGTTTTTT	CASSPQGLVNTGELFF
many	TRBJ1-5	TRBV7-9	.	TGTGCCAGCAGCCCTTGGGGGGTAGGTCAGCCCCAGCATTTT	CASSPWGVGQPQHF
.	TRBJ2-7	TRBV30	.	TGTGCCTGGAGTAGCCCTTACGAGCAGTACTTC	CAWSSPYEQYF
few	TRBJ2-4	TRBV18	.	TGTGCCAGCTCACCAGACAGAACCAAAAACATTCAGTACTTC	CASSPDRTKNIQYF
few	TRBJ2-5	TRBV20-1	TRBD1	TGCAGTGCTAGTAGACAGGGGGGGACCCAGTACTTC	CSASRQGGTQYF
few	TRBJ1-5	TRBV20-1	TRBD1	TGCAGTGCTGAAGGGGGCGGCAATCAGCCCCAGCATTTT	CSAEGGGNQPQHF
many	TRBJ1-2	TRBV27	TRBD1	TGTGCCAGCAGTTTACGGCCCATCAACAGGGGATCCGGCTATGGCTACACCTTC	CASSLRPINRGSGYGYTF
many	TRBJ1-4	TRBV29-1	.	TGCAGCGTTGGAGGGCTACCGTCTGAAAAACTGTTTTTT	CSVGGLPSEKLFF
many	TRBJ1-4	TRBV12-3/TRBV12-4	TRBD1	TGTGCCAGCAGTTTATCGACAGGGCCCAGGTTTTTT	CASSLSTGPRFF
many	TRBJ2-7	TRBV7-2	.	TGTGCCAGCAGCTTGAGTCGCCCCTCTGGCGAGCAGTACTTC	CASSLSRPSGEQYF
.	TRBJ1-5	TRBV20-1	TRBD1	TGCAGTGCTCTCCTAACTGCAGGGGGTCTTCAGCCCCAGCATTTT	CSALLTAGGLQPQHF
.	TRBJ2-2	TRBV9	.	TGTGCCAGCAGCGTACGCCGGGACGAGGGTAACACCGGGGAGCTGTTTTTT	CASSVRRDEGNTGELFF
many	TRBJ2-5	TRBV11-2	.	TGTGCCAGCAGCACCAGGGACAAAGAGACCCAGTACTTC	CASSTRDKETQYF
few	TRBJ2-7	TRBV10-3	.	TGTGCCATCAGTGAGTCGAAGGGGCCGGGCTACGAGCAGTACTTC	CAISESKGPGYEQYF
many	TRBJ2-5	TRBV2	.	TGTGCCAGCAGGGATGAGACCCAGTACTTC	CASRDETQYF
.	TRBJ2-1	TRBV11-2	.	TGTGCCAGCAGCACGTGGTCATCGGCAGCCAAGGGTGACAATGAGCAGTTCTTC	CASSTWSSAAKGDNEQFF
many	TRBJ1-1	TRBV2	TRBD1	TGTGCCACCCGAGGACAGGTGAACACTGAAGCTTTCTTT	CATRGQVNTEAFF
.	TRBJ2-4	TRBV7-9	.	TGTGCCAGCAGCATTGACGGGAAAAACATTCAGTACTTC	CASSIDGKNIQYF
few	TRBJ2-7	TRBV6-5	TRBD2	TGTGCCAGCAGTTACCCAGCGGGGGCCGCTGATGACGAGCAGTACTTC	CASSYPAGAADDEQYF
many	TRBJ2-7	TRBV28	.	TGTGCCAGCTCTGACAGCGCCTACGAGCAGTACTTC	CASSDSAYEQYF
many	TRBJ2-5	TRBV20-1	.	TGCAGTGCTAGTAGGGTAGAAGGAGGAGAGACCCAGTACTTC	CSASRVEGGETQYF